One and the same sample provided the 15 T cell receptor beta chains below, sequenced in a study of CD8+CD57+ T cells in acquired aplastic anemia. TCR beta VDJ and CDR3 profiles were obtained from a genomic DNA template. TCRdb passed the reads through MiXCR, listing each CDR3 protein once. The repertoire includes about 160,000 distinct CDR3 sequences, around 45% of them detected once, and over 0.95% sits in the top ten. The sample comprised sorted CD4+, CD8+, or CD8+CD57+ T cells (not recorded which) from PBMCs. All receptors derive from a human donor in good health.

This clonotype was recorded many times. The genes are TRBV4-3 and TRBJ1-6; D not resolved. Germline loops: CDR1 LGHNA, CDR2 YSLEER. Trimming took off 0 bases at V and 7 bases at J, with 10 bases between the two ends. CDR3 length: 15 amino acids. CDR3 DNA sequence: TGCGCCAGCAGCCAAGAAGAAATCTCCAATTCACCCCTCCACTTT. Residues: CASSQEEISNSPLHF.

This clonotype was recorded many times. V is TRBV7-2 and J is TRBJ1-2, with TRBD1 matching 9 bases. There are 15 residues in the CDR3. V shed 5 bases and J 2 bases; nucleotides not matched to a gene: 6. Germline CDR1 and CDR2: SGHTA and FQGNSA. The DNA of the CDR3 is TGTGCCAGCAGCCTCCCTGGGACAGGGAACTATGGCTACACCTTC. Translating it yields CASSLPGTGNYGYTF. Together with reference TRBV7-2 and TRBJ1-2, the CDR3 gives the full variable domain: GAGVSQSPSNKVTEKGKDVELRCDPISGHTALYWYRQSLGQGLEFLIYFQGNSAPDKSGLPSDRFSAERTGGSVSTLTIQRTQQEDSAVYLCASSLPGTGNYGYTFGSGTRLTVV.

The chain couples TRBV24-1 to TRBJ1-2, with 9 bases lining up with TRBD1. Germline CDR1 reads KGHDR; CDR2 reads SFDVKD. This CDR3 contains 15 residues. V was pared by 3 bases and J by 3 bases, with 4 bases of the junction left unmatched. The CDR3 protein is CATSDTGQGHYGYTF. The CDR3 DNA follows: TGTGCCACCAGTGATACGGGACAGGGTCACTATGGCTACACCTTC.

In this sample, this clonotype turned up many times. J is TRBJ2-7 and V is TRBV11-2; TRBD2 aligns across 9 bases. The trim removed 4 bases at V and 2 bases at J, leaving 6 bases unmatched. Germline CDR1 SGHAT, CDR2 FQNNGV. This CDR3 region has 15 residues. CDR3 sequence: CASSSIQREAYEQYF. In DNA, the CDR3 is TGTGCCAGCAGCTCCATCCAGCGGGAGGCCTACGAGCAGTACTTC.

This clonotype was observed a single time. This chain uses TRBV28 with TRBJ1-5; D ambiguous. Germline values: CDR1 MDHEN, CDR2 SYDVKM. CDR3 size: 15 residues. Trimming removed 2 bases at V and 2 bases at J, with 10 bases between. The CDR3 sequence is CASSLTDAGNQPQHF. The CDR3 nucleotides are TGTGCCAGCAGTTTAACAGACGCGGGCAATCAGCCCCAGCATTTT.

The CDR3 nucleotides are TGTGCCAGCAGCCAAGTTCAGGACAGGGGGCGCCTCGCTGGCTACACCTTC. Its translation: CASSQVQDRGRLAGYTF. This chain uses TRBV14 with TRBJ1-2; 11 positions agree with TRBD1. Germline loops: CDR1 SGHDN, CDR2 FVKESK. V shed 1 base and J 7 bases; nucleotides not matched to a gene: 11. The CDR3 length is 17 residues.

This clonotype was recorded only once. The CDR3 region has the DNA TGTGCCAGCGGAAGACAGAAGTTCTACGAGCAGTACTTC. Encoded protein: CASGRQKFYEQYF. The chain uses TRBV11-2 and TRBJ2-7; perhaps TRBD1 as D (5 bases). CDR3 size: 13 residues. Germline values: CDR1 SGHAT, CDR2 FQNNGV. V lost 8 bases to trimming and J lost 3 bases, with 14 bases between them.

The chain has TRBV19 and TRBJ2-2; D is perhaps TRBD1 (6 bases). The CDR3 is 15 amino acids. V was clipped by 1 base and J by 5 bases, with 11 bases between them. Germline CDR1 and CDR2: LNHDA and SQIVND (reference sequence). In nucleotides, the CDR3 is TGTGCCAGTAGTATAGTTGGGGGCGGTACCGGGGAGCTGTTTTTT. It yields the protein CASSIVGGGTGELFF.

The table lists this clonotype with many counts. The chain has TRBV6-5 and TRBJ1-5; 8 nucleotides agree with TRBD1. Looked up from germline, CDR1 is MNHEY and CDR2 is SVGAGI. With 4 bases clipped from V and 5 bases from J, the junction kept 13 bases outside the gene matches. The CDR3 is 17 residues long. The CDR3: CASSSGPRQGRYQPQHF. The CDR3 DNA is TGTGCCAGCAGTTCCGGCCCAAGACAGGGGAGGTATCAGCCCCAGCATTTT.

Note on this clonotype: This may be a read error, as it is one base from a much larger clone. This chain joins TRBV11-2 and TRBJ1-2; D gene ambiguous. CDR1 is SGHAT, CDR2 FQNNGV, per germline. The CDR3 runs 15 residues. V was cut by 0 bases and J by 5 bases, with 13 bases left in between. The CDR3 DNA reads as TGTGCCAGCAGCTTAGACCCGGCGGACCCTTATGGCTACACCTTC. Translation: CASSLDPADPYGYTF.

At least ten counts were recorded for this clonotype. This chain connects TRBV20-1 to TRBJ2-5; TRBD1 matches 8 bases. CDR3 length equals 12 residues. The germline V gene has CDR1 DFQATT and CDR2 SNEGSKA (reference sequence). CDR3 nucleotides: TGCAGCGCGACAGGGGTGGGTGAGACCCAGTACTTC. Its translation is CSATGVGETQYF.

The gene calls are TRBV2 and TRBJ2-7, with D uncertain. The germline V gene has CDR1 SNHLY and CDR2 FYNNEI. The CDR3 length is 13 residues. V lost 1 base and J lost 2, with 6 bases in between. The CDR3 DNA follows: TGTGCCAGCAGTGAAGTGTGGCCCTACGAGCAGTACTTC. Encoded protein: CASSEVWPYEQYF.

A word on this clonotype: This may come from a read error, since a much larger clone is one base off. This chain links TRBV9 with TRBJ2-5; no reliable D call. Germline V lookup: CDR1 SGDLS, CDR2 YYNGEE. This CDR3 has 14 residues. V was trimmed by 4 bases and J by 3 bases, leaving 13 bases between them. The CDR3 protein is CASSPDPYKETQYF. DNA of the CDR3: TGTGCCAGCAGCCCAGACCCCTATAAAGAGACCCAGTACTTC.

The chain uses TRBV7-9 and TRBJ2-2; D call uncertain. The germline CDR1 and CDR2 sequences are SEHNR and FQNEAQ (reference sequence). The CDR3 extends over 13 amino acids. Trimming pared 0 bases from V and 7 bases from J, leaving 6 bases between. Here the CDR3 reads CASSLAAGGELFF. The CDR3 bases are TGTGCCAGCAGCTTAGCGGCTGGCGGGGAGCTGTTTTTT. Supplemented by reference TRBV7-9 and TRBJ2-2, the full variable domain reads DTGVSQNPRHKITKRGQNVTFRCDPISEHNRLYWYRQTLGQGPEFLTYFQNEAQLEKSRLLSDRFSAERPKGSFSTLEIQRTEQGDSAMYLCASSLAAGGELFFGEGSRLTVL.

This clonotype was counted ten times or more. The chain joins TRBV5-1 to TRBJ2-3; D perhaps matches TRBD2 (5 bases). The CDR3 totals 15 residues. V was clipped by 0 bases and J by 2 bases, with 10 bases between them. Germline-derived CDR1 and CDR2 are SGHRS and YFSETQ. The CDR3 bases are TGCGCCAGCAGCTTGGAAGAGCGGATCACAGATACGCAGTATTTT. This translates into CASSLEERITDTQYF.